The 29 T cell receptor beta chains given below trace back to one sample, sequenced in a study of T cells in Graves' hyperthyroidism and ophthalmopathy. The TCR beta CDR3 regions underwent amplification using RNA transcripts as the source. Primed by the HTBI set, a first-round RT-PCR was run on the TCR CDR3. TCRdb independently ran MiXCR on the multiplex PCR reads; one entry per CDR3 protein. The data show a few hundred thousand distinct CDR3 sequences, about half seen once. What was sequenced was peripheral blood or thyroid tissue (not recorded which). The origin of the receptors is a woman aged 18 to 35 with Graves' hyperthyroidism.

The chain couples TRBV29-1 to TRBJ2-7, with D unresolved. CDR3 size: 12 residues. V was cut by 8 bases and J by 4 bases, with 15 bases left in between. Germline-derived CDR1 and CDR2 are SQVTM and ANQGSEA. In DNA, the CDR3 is TGCAGCAGTCCCGGACCGGCGTACGAGCAGTACTTC. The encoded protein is CSSPGPAYEQYF.

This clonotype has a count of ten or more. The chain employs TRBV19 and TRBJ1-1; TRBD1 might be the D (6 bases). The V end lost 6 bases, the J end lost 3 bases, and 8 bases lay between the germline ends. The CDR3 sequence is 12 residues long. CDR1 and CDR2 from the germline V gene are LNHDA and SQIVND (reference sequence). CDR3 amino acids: CASRDSYTEAFF. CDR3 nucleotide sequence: TGTGCCAGTAGGGACAGCTACACTGAAGCTTTCTTT. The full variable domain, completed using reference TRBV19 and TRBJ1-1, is DGGITQSPKYLFRKEGQNVTLSCEQNLNHDAMYWYRQDPGQGLRLIYYSQIVNDFQKGDIAEGYSVSREKKESFPLTVTSAQKNPTAFYLCASRDSYTEAFFGQGTRLTVV.

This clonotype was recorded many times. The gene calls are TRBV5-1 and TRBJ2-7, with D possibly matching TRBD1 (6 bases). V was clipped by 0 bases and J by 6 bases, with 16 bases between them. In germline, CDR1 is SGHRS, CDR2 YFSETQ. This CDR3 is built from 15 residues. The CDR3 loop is CASSLAARGGGEQYF. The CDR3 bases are TGCGCCAGCAGCTTGGCCGCGAGAGGGGGTGGCGAGCAGTACTTC.

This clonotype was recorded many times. DNA for the CDR3: TGCAGCGTCTCAGGACAGGGAGAGACCCAGTACTTC. Its protein product is CSVSGQGETQYF. V and J are TRBV29-1 and TRBJ2-5; 8 positions agree with TRBD1. J lost 4 bases, V lost 6 bases, and 4 bases had no gene match. The CDR3 loop spans 12 amino acids. Germline CDR1 is SQVTM and CDR2 is ANQGSEA.

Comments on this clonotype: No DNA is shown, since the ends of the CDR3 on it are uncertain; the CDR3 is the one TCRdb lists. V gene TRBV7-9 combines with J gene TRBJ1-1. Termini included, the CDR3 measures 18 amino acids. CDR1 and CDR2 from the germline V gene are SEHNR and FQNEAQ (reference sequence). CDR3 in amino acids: CASSFYICSATVGTEAFF.

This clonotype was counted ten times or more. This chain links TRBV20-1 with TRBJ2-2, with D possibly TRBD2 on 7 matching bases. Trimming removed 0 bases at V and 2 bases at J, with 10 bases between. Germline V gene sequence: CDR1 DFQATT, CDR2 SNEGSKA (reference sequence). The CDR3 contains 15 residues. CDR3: CSARDGGRNTGELFF. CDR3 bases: TGCAGTGCTAGAGACGGGGGGCGAAACACCGGGGAGCTGTTTTTT.

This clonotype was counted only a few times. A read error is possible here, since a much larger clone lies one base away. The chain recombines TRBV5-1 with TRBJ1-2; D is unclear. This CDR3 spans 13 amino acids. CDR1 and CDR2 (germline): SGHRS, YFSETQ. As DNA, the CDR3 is TGCGCCAGCAGCTTGGCGCAGGAGTATGGCTGCACCTTC. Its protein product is CASSLAQEYGCTF.

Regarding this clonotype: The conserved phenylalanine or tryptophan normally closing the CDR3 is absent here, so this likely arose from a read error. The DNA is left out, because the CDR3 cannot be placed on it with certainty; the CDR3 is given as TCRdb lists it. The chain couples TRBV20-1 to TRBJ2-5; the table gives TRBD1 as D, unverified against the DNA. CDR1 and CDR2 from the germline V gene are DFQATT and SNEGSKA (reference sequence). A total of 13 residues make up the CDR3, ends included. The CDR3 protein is CSARERETGIPSL.

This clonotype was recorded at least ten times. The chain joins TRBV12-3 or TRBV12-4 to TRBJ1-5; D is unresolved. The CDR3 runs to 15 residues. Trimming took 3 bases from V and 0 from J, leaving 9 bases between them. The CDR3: CASSFSQNSNQPQHF. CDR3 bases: TGTGCCAGCAGTTTTAGCCAGAATAGCAATCAGCCCCAGCATTTT.

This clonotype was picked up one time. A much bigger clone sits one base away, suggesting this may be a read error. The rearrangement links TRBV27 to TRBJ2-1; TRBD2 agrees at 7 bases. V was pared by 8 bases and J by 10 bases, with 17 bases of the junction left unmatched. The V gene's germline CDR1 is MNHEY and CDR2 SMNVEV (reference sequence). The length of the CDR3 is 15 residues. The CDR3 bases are TGTGCCAGCTGGGGGATAGCGGGCGCAACCTACGAGCAGTTCTTC. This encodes CASWGIAGATYEQFF.

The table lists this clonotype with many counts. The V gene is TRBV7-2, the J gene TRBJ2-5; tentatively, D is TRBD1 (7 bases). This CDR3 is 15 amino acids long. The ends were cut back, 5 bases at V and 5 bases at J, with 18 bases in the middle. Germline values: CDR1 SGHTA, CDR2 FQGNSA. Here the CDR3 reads CASSPSRGTVETQYF. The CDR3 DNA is TGTGCCAGCAGCCCTAGCCGCGGGACAGTCGAGACCCAGTACTTC.

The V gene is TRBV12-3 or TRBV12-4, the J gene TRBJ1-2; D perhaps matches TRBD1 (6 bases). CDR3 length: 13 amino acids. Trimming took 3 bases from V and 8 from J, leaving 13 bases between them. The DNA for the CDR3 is TGTGCCAGCAGTTTGGCCGCGGGGGGCGGCTACACCTTC. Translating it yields CASSLAAGGGYTF.

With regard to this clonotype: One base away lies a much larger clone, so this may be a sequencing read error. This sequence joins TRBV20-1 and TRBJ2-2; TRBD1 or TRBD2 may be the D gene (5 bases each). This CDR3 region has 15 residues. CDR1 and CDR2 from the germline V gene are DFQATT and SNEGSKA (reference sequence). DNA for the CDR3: TGCAGTGCTAGAGATCCGTCTAGCAGGGCCGGGGAGCTGTCTTTT. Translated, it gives CSARDPSSRAGELSF.

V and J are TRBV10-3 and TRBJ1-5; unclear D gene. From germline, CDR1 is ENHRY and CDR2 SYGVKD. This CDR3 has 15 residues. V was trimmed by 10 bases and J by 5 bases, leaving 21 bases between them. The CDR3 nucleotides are TGTGCCAGCTGTGAAGTGGAAGGGTGGGATCAGCCCCAGCATTTT. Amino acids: CASCEVEGWDQPQHF.

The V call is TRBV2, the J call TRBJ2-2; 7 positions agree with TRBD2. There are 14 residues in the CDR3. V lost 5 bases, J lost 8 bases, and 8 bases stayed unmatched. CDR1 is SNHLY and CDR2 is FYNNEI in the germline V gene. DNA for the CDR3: TGTGCCAGCAGTCCCCCTAGCGGTCAAGGGGAGCTGTTTTTT. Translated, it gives CASSPPSGQGELFF.

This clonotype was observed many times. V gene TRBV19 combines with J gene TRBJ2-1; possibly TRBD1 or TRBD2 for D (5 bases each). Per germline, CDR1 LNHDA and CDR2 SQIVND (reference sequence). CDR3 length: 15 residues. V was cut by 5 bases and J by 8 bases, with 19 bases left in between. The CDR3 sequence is CASSYRDPRRDEQFF. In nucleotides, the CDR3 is TGTGCCAGTAGTTACCGGGACCCACGAAGGGATGAGCAGTTCTTC.

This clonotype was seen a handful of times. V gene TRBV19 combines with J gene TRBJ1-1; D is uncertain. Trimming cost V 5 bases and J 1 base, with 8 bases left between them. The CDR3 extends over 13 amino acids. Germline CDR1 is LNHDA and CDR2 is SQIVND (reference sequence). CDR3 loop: CASSPYGNTEAFF. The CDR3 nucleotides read TGTGCCAGTAGTCCCTATGGGAACACTGAAGCTTTCTTT.

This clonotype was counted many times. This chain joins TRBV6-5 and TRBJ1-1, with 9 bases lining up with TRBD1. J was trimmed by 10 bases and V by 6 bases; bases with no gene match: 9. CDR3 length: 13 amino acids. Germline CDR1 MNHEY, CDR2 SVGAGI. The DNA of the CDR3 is TGTGCCAGCAGGACCGACAGGGGGAAAAGAGCTTTCTTT. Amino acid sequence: CASRTDRGKRAFF.

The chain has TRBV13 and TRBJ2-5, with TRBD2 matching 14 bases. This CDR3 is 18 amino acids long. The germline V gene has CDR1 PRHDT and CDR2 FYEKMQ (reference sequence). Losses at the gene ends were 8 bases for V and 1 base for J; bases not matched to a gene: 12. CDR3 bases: TGTGCCAGCGGGGGAGGGACTAGCGGGAGAGGGGTCCAAGAGACCCAGTACTTC. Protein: CASGGGTSGRGVQETQYF.

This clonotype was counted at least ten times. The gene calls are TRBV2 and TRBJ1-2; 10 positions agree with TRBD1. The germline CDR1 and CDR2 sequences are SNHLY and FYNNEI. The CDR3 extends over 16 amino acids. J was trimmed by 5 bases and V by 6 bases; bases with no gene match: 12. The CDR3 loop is CASSQVRDRGYYGYTF. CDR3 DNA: TGTGCCAGCAGCCAGGTCCGGGACAGGGGATATTATGGCTACACCTTC.

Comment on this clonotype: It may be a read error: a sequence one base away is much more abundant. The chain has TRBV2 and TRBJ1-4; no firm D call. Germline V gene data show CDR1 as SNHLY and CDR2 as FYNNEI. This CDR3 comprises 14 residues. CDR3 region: CASSLGPHDEKPFF. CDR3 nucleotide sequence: TGTGCCAGCAGTTTAGGACCTCACGATGAAAAACCGTTTTTT. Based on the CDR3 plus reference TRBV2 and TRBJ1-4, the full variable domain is EPEVTQTPSHQVTQMGQEVILRCVPISNHLYFYWYRQILGQKVEFLVSFYNNEISEKSEIFDDQFSVERPDGSNFTLKIRSTKLEDSAMYFCASSLGPHDEKPFFGSGTQLSVL.

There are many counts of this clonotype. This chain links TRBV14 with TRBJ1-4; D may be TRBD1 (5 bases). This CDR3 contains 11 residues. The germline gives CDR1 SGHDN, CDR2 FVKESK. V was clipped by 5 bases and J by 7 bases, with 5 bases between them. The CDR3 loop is CASSGAEKLFF. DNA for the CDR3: TGTGCCAGCAGCGGGGCTGAAAAACTGTTTTTT.

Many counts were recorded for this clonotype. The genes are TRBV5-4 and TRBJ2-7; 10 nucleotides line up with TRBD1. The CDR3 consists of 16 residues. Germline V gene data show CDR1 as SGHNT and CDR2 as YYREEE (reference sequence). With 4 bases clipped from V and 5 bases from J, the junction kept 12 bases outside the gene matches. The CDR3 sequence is CASSPGTGESLDEQYF. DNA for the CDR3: TGTGCCAGCAGCCCGGGGACAGGGGAAAGCCTAGACGAGCAGTACTTC.

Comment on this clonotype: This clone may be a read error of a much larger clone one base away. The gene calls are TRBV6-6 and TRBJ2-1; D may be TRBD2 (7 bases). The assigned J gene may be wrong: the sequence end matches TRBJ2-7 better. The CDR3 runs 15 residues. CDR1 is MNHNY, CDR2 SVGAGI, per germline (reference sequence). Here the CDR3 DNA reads TGTGCCAGCAGTGAAGATGCAGGGGACTACAATGAGCAGTACTTC. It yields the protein CASSEDAGDYNEQYF.

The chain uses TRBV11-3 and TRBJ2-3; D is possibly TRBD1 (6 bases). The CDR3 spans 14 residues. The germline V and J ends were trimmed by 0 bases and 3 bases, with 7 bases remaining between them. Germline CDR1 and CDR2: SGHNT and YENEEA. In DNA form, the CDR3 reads TGTGCCAGCAGCTTAGAGGGGGCAACAGATACGCAGTATTTT. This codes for CASSLEGATDTQYF.

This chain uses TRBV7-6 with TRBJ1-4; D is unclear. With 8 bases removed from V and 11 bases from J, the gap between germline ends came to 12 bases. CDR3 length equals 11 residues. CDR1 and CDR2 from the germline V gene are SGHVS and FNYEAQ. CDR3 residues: CASGGMVKLFF. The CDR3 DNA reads TGTGCCAGCGGAGGGATGGTCAAACTGTTTTTT. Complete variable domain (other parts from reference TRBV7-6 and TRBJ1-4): GAGVSQSPRYKVTKRGQDVALRCDPISGHVSLYWYRQALGQGPEFLTYFNYEAQQDKSGLPNDRFSAERPEGSISTLTIQRTEQRDSAMYRCASGGMVKLFFGSGTQLSVL.

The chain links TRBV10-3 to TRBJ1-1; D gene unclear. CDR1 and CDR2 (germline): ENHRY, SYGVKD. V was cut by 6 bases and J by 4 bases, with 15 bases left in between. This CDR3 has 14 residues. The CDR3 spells CAIRGTSGSTEAFF. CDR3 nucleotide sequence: TGTGCCATCAGGGGCACTAGCGGGAGCACTGAAGCTTTCTTT.

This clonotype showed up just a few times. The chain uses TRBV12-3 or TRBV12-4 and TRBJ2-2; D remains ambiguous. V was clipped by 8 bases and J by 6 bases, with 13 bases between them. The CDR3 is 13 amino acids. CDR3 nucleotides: TGTGCCAGCGGCCGTTTAGGTCCCGGGGAGCTGTTTTTT. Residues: CASGRLGPGELFF.

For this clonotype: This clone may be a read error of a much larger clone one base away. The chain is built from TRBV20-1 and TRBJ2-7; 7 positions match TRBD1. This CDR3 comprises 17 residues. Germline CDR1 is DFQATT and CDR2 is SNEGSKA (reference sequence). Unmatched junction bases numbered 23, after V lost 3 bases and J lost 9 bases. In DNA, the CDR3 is TGCAGTGCTAGGAGACAGGGATTTAGCGAAGCCCTCCGTAGGCAGTACTTC. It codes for CSARRQGFSEALRRQYF.